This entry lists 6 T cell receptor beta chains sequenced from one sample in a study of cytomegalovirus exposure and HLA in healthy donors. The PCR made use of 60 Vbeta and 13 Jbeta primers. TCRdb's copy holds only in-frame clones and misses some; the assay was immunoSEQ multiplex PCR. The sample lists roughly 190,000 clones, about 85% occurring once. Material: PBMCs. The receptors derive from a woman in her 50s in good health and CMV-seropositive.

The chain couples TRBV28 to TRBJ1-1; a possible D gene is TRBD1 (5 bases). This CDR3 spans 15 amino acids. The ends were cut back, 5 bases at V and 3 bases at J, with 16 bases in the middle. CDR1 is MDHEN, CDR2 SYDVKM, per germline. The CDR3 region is CASSGHWGAYTEAFF. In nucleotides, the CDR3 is TGTGCCAGCAGTGGTCACTGGGGCGCGTACACTGAAGCTTTCTTT.

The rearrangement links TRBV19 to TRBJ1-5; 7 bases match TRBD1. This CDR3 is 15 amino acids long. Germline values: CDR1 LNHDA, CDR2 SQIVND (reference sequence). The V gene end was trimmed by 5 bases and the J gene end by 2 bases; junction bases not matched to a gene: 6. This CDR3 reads CASSANRGGNQPQHF. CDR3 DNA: TGTGCCAGTAGTGCCAACAGGGGTGGCAATCAGCCCCAGCATTTT.

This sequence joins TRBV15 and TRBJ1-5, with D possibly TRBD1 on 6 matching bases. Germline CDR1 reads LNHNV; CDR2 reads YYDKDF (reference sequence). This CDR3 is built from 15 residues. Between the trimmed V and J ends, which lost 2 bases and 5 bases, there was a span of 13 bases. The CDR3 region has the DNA TGTGCCACCAGCAGAATAGGACAGTCCTATCAGCCCCAGCATTTT. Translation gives CATSRIGQSYQPQHF.

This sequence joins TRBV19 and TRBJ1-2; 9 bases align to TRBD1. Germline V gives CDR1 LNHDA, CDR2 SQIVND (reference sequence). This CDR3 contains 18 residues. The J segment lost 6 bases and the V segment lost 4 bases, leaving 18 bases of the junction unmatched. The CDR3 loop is CASSKIFHRDRVFDGYTF. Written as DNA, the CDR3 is TGTGCCAGTAGTAAAATTTTTCATCGGGACAGGGTTTTTGATGGCTACACCTTC.

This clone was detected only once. The CDR3 DNA reads as TGTGCCAGCAGTGAAGCGCAGGTCCCGGCTAGCACAGATACGCAGTATTTT. Its translation: CASSEAQVPASTDTQYF. V gene TRBV6-1 combines with J gene TRBJ2-3; no clear D. This CDR3 is built from 17 residues. Between the trimmed V and J ends, which lost 0 bases and 0 bases, there was a span of 13 bases. Looked up from germline, CDR1 is MNHNS and CDR2 is SASEGT.

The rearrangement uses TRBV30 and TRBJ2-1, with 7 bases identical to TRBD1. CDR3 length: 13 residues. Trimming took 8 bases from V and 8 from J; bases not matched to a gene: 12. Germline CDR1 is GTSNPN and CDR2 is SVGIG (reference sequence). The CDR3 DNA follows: TGTGCCCAGGGACAGCACTTTTCTGATGAGCAGTTCTTC. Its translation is CAQGQHFSDEQFF.